A single sample is the source of the 21 T cell receptor beta chains below, sequenced in a study of T cell responses to AZD1222 COVID-19 vaccine. Assay: immunoSEQ multiplex PCR; the TCRdb copy retains only in-frame clones and omits some. The sample holds under 150,000 clones; around 88% are singletons and the top ten take roughly 15%. The sample in question was peripheral blood, obtained on day 0 of AZD1222 vaccination. These receptors originate from an adult in good health.

The CDR3 DNA reads as TGCGCCAGCAGCTTGGGGACTAGTTCCGGGGAGCTGTTTTTT. Protein product: CASSLGTSSGELFF. The chain has TRBV5-1 and TRBJ2-2; 7 nucleotides match TRBD2. Trimming took 0 bases from V and 6 from J; bases not matched to a gene: 2. The germline CDR1 and CDR2 sequences are SGHRS and YFSETQ. This CDR3 contains 14 residues.

The chain has TRBV5-1 and TRBJ1-4, with D uncertain. The CDR3 is made up of 15 amino acids. CDR1 and CDR2 (germline): SGHRS, YFSETQ. V was shortened by 4 bases and J by 2 bases, with 12 bases between the two germline ends. The DNA for the CDR3 is TGCGCCAGCAGCACCCAAGCCGGGACTAATGAAAAACTGTTTTTT. Translation gives CASSTQAGTNEKLFF.

There are a few counts of this clone. The CDR3 nucleotides read TGTGCCAGCAGCTTAGTGGGGACTAGCGGGGGGTTCAATGAGCAGTTCTTC. It codes for CASSLVGTSGGFNEQFF. The chain links TRBV7-2 to TRBJ2-1; 15 nucleotides align to TRBD2. Germline trimming cut 1 base from V and 6 bases from J; bases unmatched to any gene: 4. CDR3 length equals 17 residues. CDR1 is SGHTA and CDR2 is FQGNSA in the germline V gene.

This chain links TRBV11-2 with TRBJ1-3; tentatively, D is TRBD1 (6 bases). The CDR3 is 16 residues long. CDR1 is SGHAT, CDR2 FQNNGV, per germline. The V and J ends lost 6 bases and 2 bases respectively, with 17 bases between them. The chain's CDR3 is CASRHYAGGTGNTIYF. In DNA, the CDR3 is TGTGCCAGCAGGCACTACGCGGGGGGCACTGGAAACACCATATATTTT.

The rearrangement uses TRBV19 and TRBJ2-3; tentatively, D is TRBD1 (8 bases). The CDR3 extends over 16 amino acids. Germline lookup yields CDR1 LNHDA and CDR2 SQIVND (reference sequence). V lost 4 bases to trimming and J lost 5 bases, with 19 bases between them. CDR3 residues: CASSTGRGRGQDTQYF. The DNA of the CDR3 is TGTGCCAGTAGTACGGGGAGGGGCAGGGGGCAAGATACGCAGTATTTT. The full variable domain, completed using reference TRBV19 and TRBJ2-3, is DGGITQSPKYLFRKEGQNVTLSCEQNLNHDAMYWYRQDPGQGLRLIYYSQIVNDFQKGDIAEGYSVSREKKESFPLTVTSAQKNPTAFYLCASSTGRGRGQDTQYFGPGTRLTVL.

The sample holds one count of this clone. This sequence joins TRBV28 and TRBJ1-2; 9 bases match TRBD1. Germline values: CDR1 MDHEN, CDR2 SYDVKM. The CDR3 extends over 17 amino acids. V shed 4 bases and J 3 bases; nucleotides not matched to a gene: 12. In nucleotides, the CDR3 is TGTGCCAGCAGTTCACAACACAGGGGGCGGAGGGACTATGGCTACACCTTC. Protein sequence: CASSSQHRGRRDYGYTF.

This clone was recorded once. The rearrangement joins TRBV4-1 to TRBJ2-7; 9 nucleotides agree with TRBD1. This CDR3 region has 15 residues. V was pared by 8 bases and J by 5 bases, with 13 bases of the junction left unmatched. The germline V gene encodes CDR1 MGHRA and CDR2 YSYEKL. The CDR3 spells CASSQEHRGQDEQYF. Here the CDR3 DNA reads TGCGCCAGCTCCCAGGAGCACAGGGGGCAGGACGAGCAGTACTTC.

The V call is TRBV5-3, the J call TRBJ1-4; no firm D call. TRBV5-3 is an ORF; its function is uncertain. This CDR3 is built from 14 residues. V lost 9 bases and J lost 0, with 12 bases in between. The CDR3 here is CATKSDATNEKLFF. CDR3 in DNA: TGTGCCACAAAATCCGATGCAACTAATGAAAAACTGTTTTTT.

The table lists this clone with a count of one. The chain combines TRBV4-2 with TRBJ2-4; a weak D match, TRBD2 (5 bases). The V gene's germline CDR1 is LGHNA and CDR2 YNFKEQ. The CDR3 covers 16 residues. V dropped 5 bases and J dropped 0 bases, with 14 bases sitting between them. The CDR3, as DNA: TGTGCCAGCAGCTCAGCCCGGGATCTAGCCAAAAACATTCAGTACTTC. Its protein product is CASSSARDLAKNIQYF.

This sequence joins TRBV14 and TRBJ1-4; D gene uncertain. CDR3 size: 13 residues. Deletions cut 4 bases from V and 7 bases from J, with 10 bases between. In germline, CDR1 is SGHDN, CDR2 FVKESK. Here the CDR3 DNA reads TGTGCCAGCAGCCCAGACGTGAGTGAAAAACTGTTTTTT. Its protein product is CASSPDVSEKLFF.

For the CDR3, the DNA is TGTGCCAGCAGCCCGGACGGAAACTATGGCTACACCTTC. It encodes CASSPDGNYGYTF. The genes are TRBV7-3 and TRBJ1-2; D ambiguous. The ends were cut back, 5 bases at V and 2 bases at J, with 9 bases in the middle. Per the germline V gene, CDR1 is SGHTA and CDR2 is FQGTGA. There are 13 residues in the CDR3.

Regarding this clone: The germline gene is not matched at one end of the junction; a read error may be the cause. The chain is built from TRBV6-5 and TRBJ1-2; unclear D gene. The CDR3 extends over 11 amino acids. CDR1 and CDR2 (germline): MNHEY, SVGAGI. Here the CDR3 DNA reads TGTGCCAGCAGATCCTTTAGGTCCGAGGTCTTC. It yields the protein CASRSFRSEVF.

This chain joins TRBV6-5 and TRBJ1-5; D gene uncertain. V was cut by 7 bases and J by 5 bases, with 12 bases left in between. Germline V lookup: CDR1 MNHEY, CDR2 SVGAGI. The CDR3 is 13 residues long. This CDR3 reads CASKARSYQPQHF. Here the CDR3 DNA reads TGTGCCAGCAAGGCCAGATCCTATCAGCCCCAGCATTTT.

The chain combines TRBV11-1 with TRBJ1-1; 8 bases are shared with TRBD1. Germline-derived CDR1 and CDR2 are SGHAT and FQDESV (reference sequence). The V segment lost 6 bases and the J segment 0 bases; nucleotides outside the gene matches: 9. The CDR3 contains 16 residues. For the CDR3, the DNA is TGTGCCAGCAGTCACACAGGGGGTAGAATGAACACTGAAGCTTTCTTT. Encoded protein: CASSHTGGRMNTEAFF.

The chain links TRBV11-3 to TRBJ2-1, with D tentatively TRBD2 (6 bases). Trimming took 1 base from V and 5 from J, leaving 12 bases between them. This CDR3 spans 15 amino acids. CDR1 is SGHNT and CDR2 is YENEEA in the germline V gene. The CDR3 spells CASSLGRGSDNEQFF. CDR3 DNA sequence: TGTGCCAGCAGCTTAGGACGGGGGAGCGACAATGAGCAGTTCTTC. The full variable domain, its missing parts supplied by reference TRBV11-3 and TRBJ2-1, is EAGVVQSPRYKIIEKKQPVAFWCNPISGHNTLYWYLQNLGQGPELLIRYENEEAVDDSQLPKDRFSAERLKGVDSTLKIQPAELGDSAVYLCASSLGRGSDNEQFFGPGTRLTVL.

The chain combines TRBV29-1 with TRBJ1-1; D may be TRBD1 (6 bases). V was clipped by 7 bases and J by 10 bases, with 19 bases between them. The CDR3 has 12 amino acids. The V gene's germline CDR1 is SQVTM and CDR2 ANQGSEA. The CDR3 DNA reads as TGCAGCGGTCTACAGGGTCAGGGCCGAGCTTTCTTT. Protein: CSGLQGQGRAFF.

The chain is built from TRBV6-2 or TRBV6-3 and TRBJ2-7; D unclear. This CDR3 region has 13 residues. The germline gives CDR1 MNHEY, CDR2 SVGEGT. Trimming removed 2 bases at V and 4 bases at J, with 9 bases between. The CDR3 region has the DNA TGTGCCAGCAGTTACAGAGTGGGGTACGAGCAGTACTTC. Its translation: CASSYRVGYEQYF.

V usage is TRBV6-5 and J usage is TRBJ2-1; 8 nucleotides match TRBD1. J gave up 9 bases and V 5 bases, and 3 bases lay outside the gene matches. The CDR3 sequence is 12 residues long. CDR1 is MNHEY and CDR2 is SVGAGI in the germline V gene. This chain's CDR3 is CASSRTGSEQFF. Here the CDR3 DNA reads TGTGCCAGCAGTCGGACAGGGTCTGAGCAGTTCTTC.

CDR3 in amino acids: CASSRGTGWTGELFF. CDR3 sequence (DNA): TGTGCCAGTAGCAGAGGGACAGGGTGGACCGGGGAGCTGTTTTTT. This chain connects TRBV19 to TRBJ2-2; 9 bases are shared with TRBD1. V dropped 6 bases and J dropped 5; count of bases not matched to a gene: 7. Per the germline V gene, CDR1 is LNHDA and CDR2 is SQIVND (reference sequence). The CDR3 is 15 residues long. The complete variable domain, with remaining parts taken from reference TRBV19 and TRBJ2-2, reads DGGITQSPKYLFRKEGQNVTLSCEQNLNHDAMYWYRQDPGQGLRLIYYSQIVNDFQKGDIAEGYSVSREKKESFPLTVTSAQKNPTAFYLCASSRGTGWTGELFFGEGSRLTVL.

J is TRBJ1-1 and V is TRBV30; no clear D gene. Germline CDR1 GTSNPN, CDR2 SVGIG (reference sequence). V shed 7 bases and J shed 7 bases, with 16 bases lying between them. CDR3 size: 12 residues. CDR3 coding DNA: TGTGCCTACCCACCGGGAATTCTTGAAGCTTTCTTT. Its protein is CAYPPGILEAFF.

The V gene is TRBV28, the J gene TRBJ1-2; 9 nucleotides match TRBD1. Germline lookup yields CDR1 MDHEN and CDR2 SYDVKM. The CDR3 extends over 14 amino acids. The CDR3 loop is CASGTGIYHYGYTF. CDR3 nucleotides: TGTGCTTCCGGGACAGGGATTTACCACTATGGCTACACCTTC.